The clone carrying this TCR beta chain was seen a few times. The antigen is not known. Reverse transcription of roughly 0.45 to 1 ug RNA used random hexamers. Multiplex PCR with immunoSEQ amplified the TCR beta CDR3 across 54 Vbeta and 13 Jbeta. TCRdb called the immunoSEQ multiplex PCR reads again in MiXCR, with one record for every CDR3 protein. Of some 150,000 distinct CDR3 sequences listed, over 95% are singletons. FACS was used to enrich TEMRA cells, whereas the CD8+ and CD4+ T cells were obtained by negative isolation. The data derive from a study of CD8 T cells in Susac syndrome. Findings and caveats of the study: The study conceded that relatively few individuals underwent its TCR sequencing and HLA analysis.

The receptor was derived from a human donor with multiple sclerosis. Input material: CD8+ T cells from PBMCs.

CDR3 DNA: TGTGCCAGCAGCTTGGATTTAGCGGGACCTTACAATGAGCAGTTCTTC. It specifies CASSLDLAGPYNEQFF. V usage is TRBV5-4 and J usage is TRBJ2-1; 8 bases map to TRBD2. Per the germline V gene, CDR1 is SGHNT and CDR2 is YYREEE (reference sequence). V dropped 0 bases and J dropped 4; count of bases not matched to a gene: 6. This CDR3 spans 16 amino acids. The whole variable domain, remainder taken from reference TRBV5-4 and TRBJ2-1, is ETGVTQSPTHLIKTRGQQVTLRCSSQSGHNTVSWYQQALGQGPQFIFQYYREEENGRGNFPPRFSGLQFPNYSSELNVNALELDDSALYLCASSLDLAGPYNEQFFGPGTRLTVL.